The clone carrying this T cell receptor (beta chain) was seen a handful of times. Using immunoSEQ multiplex PCR, the repertoire was profiled, and TCRdb retains in-frame clones only, with some absent. The sample shows around 140,000 clones, approximately 84% of them seen only once. This specimen comes from a study of blood T cell repertoires in COVID-19. Study-level information: The cDNA or gDNA used as material had been derived from T cells, B-cell-depleted T cells, or PBMCs.

The CDR3 has 13 residues. V gave up 6 bases and J gave up 1 base, with 9 bases separating them. This chain links TRBV12-3 or TRBV12-4 with TRBJ1-1; D uncertain. This TCR was sampled from a woman of 80 years or more with acute or convalescent COVID-19. Sequences were obtained from peripheral blood. CDR3 DNA sequence: TGTGCCAGCAGCCAACTCCGGAACACTGAAGCTTTCTTT. Translation gives CASSQLRNTEAFF.